The present T cell receptor (beta chain) was sequenced within a study of CD8 T cells in ankylosing spondylitis (dated by TCRdb to the late 2010s). Describing the broader study: To find TCR variants linked to disease, the study profiled T cell receptor beta repertoires in ankylosing spondylitis patients and healthy donors. Peripheral blood was sampled, and synovial fluid was additionally collected from ankylosing spondylitis patients. The full study cohort comprised around 25 ankylosing spondylitis patients and 85 to 120 healthy donors.

V was cut back by 4 bases and J by 4 bases, leaving a gap of 13 bases between them. Spanning cysteine to phenylalanine, the CDR3 consists of 15 amino acids. Only the CDR3 DNA is retained, 45 bases long and in frame from the first base. This clonotype was observed many times. What this receptor recognizes is not known. Within one base of it there is no much larger clone, and no base qualities were kept. Instrument used: Illumina HiSeq 2500. Quantitative 5'-RACE with molecular barcodes was the method used to prepare the TCR beta libraries. As for the original processing: To identify disease-linked TCR variants, a new computational method was used, one built on a probabilistic model of VDJ rearrangement. TCRdb cleaned the public reads at Q25 with fastp, built clones with MiXCR and kept in-frame beta chains. Each CDR3 protein appears once, grouped with its most common genes and DNA. The V and J calls were not made by the authors but by TCRdb's processing. This sample has about 39,000 distinct CDR3 sequences in its table, and approximately 10% of those were observed once. Around 16% of the sample is held by the ten biggest clonotypes.

Study-level results and caveats: A TCR beta motif made up of several highly homologous amino acid variants appeared to be characteristic of blood from ankylosing spondylitis patients. Some of the motif variants had been reported before in the synovial fluid and blood of reactive arthritis patients, a finding that suggests common disease-initiation mechanisms. A CD8+ phenotype was shown by the disease-linked clones, which were found at relatively low frequencies in peripheral blood. Significant enrichment of the disease-linked clones was reported in matched synovial fluid samples from ankylosing spondylitis patients.

The rearrangement joined TRBV12-3 or TRBV12-4 to TRBJ1-4, with no reliable assignment of the D segment. The sample comprised blood, either unsorted or a sorted T cell fraction (not recorded which). This receptor was taken from a male donor with ankylosing spondylitis or in good health (not recorded which). The DNA reads as follows: TGTGCCAGCAGTTCCTACCGGGCCCTTAATGAAAAACTGTTTTTT. Translated, this gives CASSSYRALNEKLFF.